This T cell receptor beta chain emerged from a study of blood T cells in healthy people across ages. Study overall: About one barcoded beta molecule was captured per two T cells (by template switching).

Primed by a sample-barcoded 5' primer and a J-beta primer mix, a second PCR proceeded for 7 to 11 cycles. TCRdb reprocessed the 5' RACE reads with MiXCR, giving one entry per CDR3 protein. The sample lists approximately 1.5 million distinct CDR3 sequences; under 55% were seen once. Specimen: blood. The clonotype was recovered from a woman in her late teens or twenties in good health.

This CDR3 reads CASSPTVAMDYTF. CDR3 bases: TGTGCCAGCAGCCCGACGGTAGCTATGGACTACACCTTC. The rearrangement uses TRBV7-9 and TRBJ1-2; no definite D call. Germline-derived CDR1 and CDR2 are SEHNR and FQNEAQ (reference sequence). Trimming took off 5 bases at V and 10 bases at J, with 17 bases between the two ends. CDR3 length: 13 amino acids. Combining the CDR3 with reference TRBV7-9 and TRBJ1-2 gives the whole variable domain DTGVSQNPRHKITKRGQNVTFRCDPISEHNRLYWYRQTLGQGPEFLTYFQNEAQLEKSRLLSDRFSAERPKGSFSTLEIQRTEQGDSAMYLCASSPTVAMDYTFGSGTRLTVV.